A single sample is the source of the 27 T cell receptor beta chains below, sequenced in a study of OX40 agonist ivuxolimab in advanced cancers. Clones were sequenced by immunoSEQ multiplex PCR, and TCRdb holds only the in-frame ones, with some missing. The data contain some 25,000 clones, about 85% of them singletons. Material: CD4+ or CD8+ T cells sorted from blood, obtained in a trial of the OX40 agonist ivuxolimab. These receptors were obtained from an adult with an advanced solid tumor such as melanoma, head and neck, liver or kidney cancer.

This clone appeared once. Written as DNA, the CDR3 is TGTGCCAGTAGTATGGGAGGAGGGTACGAGCAGTACTTC. It is translated as CASSMGGGYEQYF. The V and J genes are TRBV19 and TRBJ2-7; tentative D call: TRBD2 (6 bases). V was clipped by 3 bases and J by 4 bases, with 10 bases between them. Germline V gene data show CDR1 as LNHDA and CDR2 as SQIVND (reference sequence). The CDR3 contains 13 residues.

CDR3 in DNA: TGTGCCAGTAGTATAGGGGGATACGAGCAGTACTTC. Encoded protein: CASSIGGYEQYF. This chain connects TRBV19 to TRBJ2-7; no clear D gene. The germline gives CDR1 LNHDA, CDR2 SQIVND (reference sequence). The CDR3 is 12 residues long. The V and J ends lost 1 base and 4 bases respectively, with 5 bases between them.

This chain uses TRBV29-1 with TRBJ2-5; D gene uncertain. Deletions cut 3 bases from V and 1 base from J, with 9 bases between. This CDR3 is built from 13 residues. Germline V lookup: CDR1 SQVTM, CDR2 ANQGSEA. The CDR3 sequence: CSVDYGVQETQYF. The CDR3 coding sequence is TGCAGCGTTGATTATGGGGTCCAAGAGACCCAGTACTTC.

This sequence joins TRBV14 and TRBJ1-1; D may be TRBD1 (6 bases). The CDR3 has 13 amino acids. Germline V gene data show CDR1 as SGHDN and CDR2 as FVKESK. V lost 2 bases and J lost 4, with 8 bases in between. The CDR3 here is CASSQRQVTEAFF. CDR3 nucleotides: TGTGCCAGCAGCCAACGACAGGTCACTGAAGCTTTCTTT.

This chain joins TRBV5-6 and TRBJ2-1, with 10 bases that match TRBD2. V shed 2 bases, J shed 7 bases, and the junction held 6 bases outside the gene matches. CDR1 SGHDT and CDR2 YYEEEE come from the germline V gene. The CDR3 length is 15 residues. The CDR3 region has the DNA TGTGCCAGCAGCTTAGCGGGAGGGATTTATAATGAGCAGTTCTTC. The encoded protein is CASSLAGGIYNEQFF.

This CDR3 is CASKTGLIRKEAFF. In DNA form, the CDR3 reads TGTGCCAGCAAGACAGGGCTCATCCGGAAAGAAGCTTTCTTT. The J gene is TRBJ1-1, the V gene TRBV27; 7 bases fit TRBD1. Unmatched junction bases numbered 13, after V lost 7 bases and J lost 8 bases. The CDR3 extends over 14 amino acids. Germline assignment: CDR1 MNHEY and CDR2 SMNVEV (reference sequence).

The V call is TRBV7-6, the J call TRBJ2-1; 9 nucleotides match TRBD2. The germline gives CDR1 SGHVS, CDR2 FNYEAQ. The CDR3 is 18 residues long. The V and J ends lost 0 bases and 1 base, in that order; junction bases with no gene match: 7. The CDR3 spells CASSLAFPSGTSYNEQFF. Written as DNA, the CDR3 is TGTGCCAGCAGCTTAGCGTTTCCTAGCGGGACTTCCTACAATGAGCAGTTCTTC.

V and J are TRBV6-1 and TRBJ1-6, with no clear D. There are 15 residues in the CDR3. Germline CDR1 reads MNHNS; CDR2 reads SASEGT. V was shortened by 8 bases and J by 6 bases, with 17 bases between the two germline ends. CDR3 DNA sequence: TGTGCCAGCCCTGCAGGTACAGCGATTAATTCACCCCTCCACTTT. Protein: CASPAGTAINSPLHF.

This chain connects TRBV29-1 to TRBJ1-1; 7 bases match TRBD1. The germline CDR1 and CDR2 sequences are SQVTM and ANQGSEA. V trimming: 6 bases; J trimming: 14 bases; junction bases outside the gene matches: 12. This CDR3 contains 11 residues. In DNA form, the CDR3 reads TGCAGCGTCGCCACAGGGGTCCGGGACTTCTTT. Protein sequence: CSVATGVRDFF.

A few counts support this clone. CDR3 in DNA: TGTGCCTGGAGTTCCGGGACTGGCGCCTACGAGCAGTACTTC. The encoded protein is CAWSSGTGAYEQYF. The chain employs TRBV30 and TRBJ2-7; a weak D match, TRBD2 (6 bases). CDR3 size: 14 residues. V gave up 2 bases and J gave up 2 bases, with 13 bases separating them. The V gene's germline CDR1 is GTSNPN and CDR2 SVGIG (reference sequence).

The chain employs TRBV11-2 and TRBJ2-7; no firm D call. Germline lookup yields CDR1 SGHAT and CDR2 FQNNGV. Between the trimmed V and J ends, which lost 2 bases and 6 bases, there was a span of 11 bases. This CDR3 is built from 13 residues. The CDR3 coding sequence is TGTGCCAGCAGCTTAACTGTGGCCTCCGAGCAGTACTTC. It specifies CASSLTVASEQYF.

J is TRBJ2-2 and V is TRBV5-4; possible D gene TRBD1, 6 bases. V was trimmed by 6 bases and J by 1 base, leaving 10 bases between them. CDR3 length: 14 residues. In germline, CDR1 is SGHNT, CDR2 YYREEE (reference sequence). The CDR3 DNA is TGTGCCAGCACTCCAGGGGTGAACACCGGGGAGCTGTTTTTT. Translating it yields CASTPGVNTGELFF.

This clone was observed a single time. The J gene is TRBJ2-3, the V gene TRBV9, with TRBD2 matching 7 bases. The CDR3 spans 17 residues. Germline-derived CDR1 and CDR2 are SGDLS and YYNGEE. Trimming at V came to 4 bases and at J to 0 bases, leaving 11 bases not matched to a gene. CDR3 sequence reads: CASSLGSGYQSTDTQYF. The CDR3 nucleotides are TGTGCCAGCAGCCTTGGTAGCGGGTATCAGAGCACAGATACGCAGTATTTT.

The chain recombines TRBV14 with TRBJ2-5; D may be TRBD2 (5 bases). Trimming shortened V by 4 bases and J by 5 bases, and 8 bases separated the two germline ends. The germline V gene encodes CDR1 SGHDN and CDR2 FVKESK. The CDR3 runs 12 residues. The CDR3 spells CASSLWEETQYF. CDR3 nucleotide sequence: TGTGCCAGCAGCCTTTGGGAGGAGACCCAGTACTTC.

The chain carries TRBV5-6 and TRBJ1-1; TRBD1 might be the D (5 bases). CDR3 size: 12 residues. Germline V gives CDR1 SGHDT, CDR2 YYEEEE. Trimming cost V 5 bases and J 5 bases, with 10 bases left between them. The CDR3 bases are TGTGCCAGCAGTCCTCGGGGGACTGAAGCTTTCTTT. It yields the protein CASSPRGTEAFF. The full variable domain, its missing parts supplied by reference TRBV5-6 and TRBJ1-1, is DAGVTQSPTHLIKTRGQQVTLRCSPKSGHDTVSWYQQALGQGPQFIFQYYEEEERQRGNFPDRFSGHQFPNYSSELNVNALLLGDSALYLCASSPRGTEAFFGQGTRLTVV.

This sequence joins TRBV15 and TRBJ2-1, with 9 bases lining up with TRBD1. The trim removed 0 bases at V and 2 bases at J, leaving 2 bases unmatched. CDR3 length equals 16 residues. The germline CDR1 and CDR2 sequences are LNHNV and YYDKDF (reference sequence). The CDR3 DNA follows: TGTGCCACCAGCAGAGATTGGACAGGGGCCTACAATGAGCAGTTCTTC. This sequence encodes CATSRDWTGAYNEQFF.

The CDR3 reads CASSLVLSGRDYEQYF. Here the CDR3 DNA reads TGTGCCAGCAGCTTAGTCTTGTCGGGGAGGGACTACGAGCAGTACTTC. This chain links TRBV7-8 with TRBJ2-7; 7 bases match TRBD2. Germline loops: CDR1 SGHVS, CDR2 FQNEAQ. The CDR3 is made up of 16 amino acids. Trimming at V came to 1 base and at J to 3 bases, leaving 9 bases not matched to a gene.

The chain uses TRBV11-2 and TRBJ2-7; 11 bases line up with TRBD2. The CDR3 is made up of 16 amino acids. Germline V CDR1 and CDR2: SGHAT, FQNNGV. After removal of 8 bases from V and 4 bases from J, the junction contained 13 bases not matched to a gene. The CDR3 region has the DNA TGTGCCAGCGGAGACCTTGGACTAGCGGGCGCTTACGAGCAGTACTTC. Translation gives CASGDLGLAGAYEQYF.

This clone has a handful of counts. The genes are TRBV6-1 and TRBJ2-1; the match to TRBD2 covers 7 bases. The length of the CDR3 is 13 residues. V was pared by 10 bases and J by 5 bases, with 8 bases of the junction left unmatched. Germline V lookup: CDR1 MNHNS, CDR2 SASEGT. CDR3 DNA: TGTGCCAAAACGGGGAGGGCAGACAATGAGCAGTTCTTC. This codes for CAKTGRADNEQFF.

The rearrangement links TRBV6-5 to TRBJ2-1; D unresolved. The CDR3 spans 15 residues. CDR1 is MNHEY, CDR2 SVGAGI, per germline. Trimming cost V 10 bases and J 0 bases, with 16 bases left between them. The CDR3 nucleotides read TGTGCCACTAAAGACTGGGGAAGCTCCTACAATGAGCAGTTCTTC. This encodes CATKDWGSSYNEQFF.

This sequence joins TRBV4-1 and TRBJ1-2; D not certain. CDR1 and CDR2 from the germline V gene are MGHRA and YSYEKL. The CDR3 is made up of 13 amino acids. The germline V and J ends were trimmed by 8 bases and 3 bases, with 13 bases remaining between them. The DNA of the CDR3 is TGCGCCAGCTCGACGGAGGCTTACTATGGCTACACCTTC. Translating it yields CASSTEAYYGYTF.

This chain connects TRBV19 to TRBJ2-7; 8 bases line up with TRBD1. The CDR3 runs to 15 residues. The germline gives CDR1 LNHDA, CDR2 SQIVND (reference sequence). V trimming: 1 base; J trimming: 3 bases; junction bases outside the gene matches: 5. The CDR3 coding sequence is TGTGCCAGTAGTATAGCTGCAGGGGGCTACTACGAGCAGTACTTC. The encoded protein is CASSIAAGGYYEQYF. Combining the CDR3 with reference TRBV19 and TRBJ2-7 gives the whole variable domain DGGITQSPKYLFRKEGQNVTLSCEQNLNHDAMYWYRQDPGQGLRLIYYSQIVNDFQKGDIAEGYSVSREKKESFPLTVTSAQKNPTAFYLCASSIAAGGYYEQYFGPGTRLTVT.

The chain is built from TRBV5-6 and TRBJ2-7; D is possibly TRBD1 (6 bases). The CDR3 is made up of 12 amino acids. Germline CDR1 and CDR2: SGHDT and YYEEEE. V gave up 3 bases and J gave up 6 bases, with 10 bases separating them. The CDR3, as DNA: TGTGCCAGCAGCTGGTTGGGGGCCGAGCAGTACTTC. It translates to CASSWLGAEQYF.

V and J are TRBV7-9 and TRBJ2-2, with TRBD2 as a possible D gene (6 bases). Trimming pared 6 bases from V and 1 base from J, leaving 12 bases between. This CDR3 has 15 residues. CDR1 and CDR2 from the germline V gene are SEHNR and FQNEAQ (reference sequence). In DNA, the CDR3 is TGTGCCAGCAGTGAACCGGGACTGAACACCGGGGAGCTGTTTTTT. Amino acid sequence: CASSEPGLNTGELFF.

This chain links TRBV18 with TRBJ2-5; D is unresolved. CDR1 is KGHSH, CDR2 LQKENI, per germline. The germline V and J ends were trimmed by 0 bases and 6 bases, with 11 bases remaining between them. The CDR3 loop spans 14 amino acids. The CDR3 is CASSPPYHEQTQYF. In DNA, the CDR3 is TGTGCCAGCTCACCACCCTACCACGAACAGACCCAGTACTTC. The complete variable domain, with remaining parts taken from reference TRBV18 and TRBJ2-5, reads NAGVMQNPRHLVRRRGQEARLRCSPMKGHSHVYWYRQLPEEGLKFMVYLQKENIIDESGMPKERFSAEFPKEGPSILRIQQVVRGDSAAYFCASSPPYHEQTQYFGPGTRLLVL.

This chain uses TRBV6-1 with TRBJ1-5; D is ambiguous. Germline V gives CDR1 MNHNS, CDR2 SASEGT. Trimming removed 3 bases from V and 0 bases from J, with 9 bases in between. The length of the CDR3 is 15 residues. CDR3 protein: CASSEREFSNQPQHF. CDR3 in DNA: TGTGCCAGCAGTGAGAGAGAGTTTAGCAATCAGCCCCAGCATTTT.

The chain is built from TRBV30 and TRBJ2-1, with D perhaps matching TRBD2 (5 bases). Trimming took 5 bases from V and 8 from J, leaving 13 bases between them. CDR1 GTSNPN and CDR2 SVGIG come from the germline V gene (reference sequence). This CDR3 is 12 amino acids long. The CDR3: CAWGHQEDEQFF. Written as DNA, the CDR3 is TGTGCCTGGGGCCATCAGGAGGATGAGCAGTTCTTC.